This record looks at one TCR beta chain sequence and its context. The antigen is undetermined. The sample is drawn from a study of long-term antiretroviral therapy in people with HIV. The assay used was immunoSEQ (version v3.0), run at survey level. The repertoire was sequenced with immunoSEQ multiplex PCR; TCRdb's copy has only in-frame clones and lacks some. The sample comprises more than 35,000 clones, about 94% of which are singletons, and 3.6% rests with the top ten. Study-wide points: Compared with controls, HIV repertoires showed narrower CDR3 length ranges. The study found that diversity rose after ART but stayed below transplant donor controls. Absence of data on ART adherence, viral resistance or therapy changes was noted. Pre-ART clonal expansions dominated every time point's repertoire.

The trim removed 2 bases at V and 6 bases at J, leaving 13 bases unmatched. This CDR3 contains 18 residues. Germline values: CDR1 MNHEY, CDR2 SMNVEV (reference sequence). This TCR came from a woman in her forties or fifties with HIV. This material consisted of unsorted PBMCs, taken 4.1 years after starting antiretroviral therapy. The rearrangement links TRBV27 to TRBJ1-5, with TRBD1 identical over 10 bases. The CDR3 here is CASSLIRPGTGDGQPQHF. CDR3 DNA sequence: TGTGCCAGCAGTTTAATTCGTCCCGGGACAGGGGATGGTCAGCCCCAGCATTTT.